This T cell receptor (beta chain) was captured by sequencing in a study of blood T cell repertoires in COVID-19 (dated by TCRdb to about 2020). With respect to the entire study: Samples covering the acute and convalescent phases of COVID-19 were provided by collaborators in the United States, Italy and Spain. The prospective study material was composed of cDNA or gDNA derived from T cells, B-cell-depleted T cells, or PBMCs. Subjects who had been exposed to COVID-19, were actively infected with it, or had recovered from it provided the deeply sampled blood TCRbeta repertoires that made up the dataset. The repertoires were released in a freely available public database intended as a resource for research on the immune response to SARS-CoV-2. Samples came from the ongoing ImmuneRACE study (first 160 participants) plus 1,254 subjects from 6 global collaborators. The sample metadata nearly always contained a de-identified subject ID, COVID-19 status, age in years and sex. Where available, HLA class I and class II types were obtained from metadata supplied by the sample provider rather than from assay-based typing.

As for this clone: Its antigen is not yet known. Qualities for individual bases were not recorded, and no much larger clone is one base off.

General conclusions and limits of the study: The quantity of clinical and demographic metadata differed by source and by participant and was supplied without curation.

V is cut by 2 bases and J by 8 bases, and the space between the germline ends is 7 bases. From a lookup of the germline V gene (reference sequence), CDR1 and CDR2 are MNHNY and SVGAGI. The CDR3 sequence holds 13 residues, the cysteine and phenylalanine included. Only CDR3 DNA is held: 39 bases, read in frame from base 1. The collaborating institutions used their own protocols to collect whole blood in K2EDTA tubes. For TCRbeta analysis, collaborators shipped samples as frozen whole blood, isolated PBMCs, or DNA extracted from either of those sample types. The immunoSEQ Assay, a bias-controlled multiplex PCR, was used to amplify TCRbeta CDR3 regions from genomic DNA. Concerning the study's data processing: Within the assay, amplification of reference gene primers was used to estimate how many nucleated cells each sample contained. To quantify the absolute abundance of each unique TCRbeta CDR3 rearrangement, sequence reads were collapsed and filtered. Productive Simpson clonality was computed per sample as the square root of Simpson's diversity index over productive rearrangements. TCRdb stores this immuneACCESS table with in-frame sequences only. Part of the clones is absent; in the studies checked, under half of the shortfall reflects unresolved V genes, and no reason is known for the rest. The V and J calls and clone size were taken over from that table, and D and trimming were inferred from the DNA. The sample records some 100,000 clones, more than 65% of which are singletons. The ten largest clones capture roughly 25% of the sample.

The sequenced material came from peripheral blood. This chain is built from TRBV6-6 and TRBJ1-6; the D gene assignment is ambiguous. This sequence was found in an elderly man with active or convalescent COVID-19. The CDR3 amino acid sequence is: CASSYAGDSPLHF. The nucleotides read TGTGCCAGCAGTTACGCGGGAGATTCACCCCTCCACTTT.